What follows is one T cell receptor (beta chain) and its context. There is no known antigen for this receptor. It has no much larger one-base neighbor in the sample; base qualities were not kept. Within the sample, other DNA sequences also encode this same CDR3. V loses 3 bases of germline sequence and J loses 2 bases, and the interval between the two ends is 8 bases. Spanning cysteine to phenylalanine, the CDR3 consists of 12 amino acids. The kept DNA is CDR3 alone, 36 bases in frame from the first base. In the germline V gene, CDR1 corresponds to SQVTM and CDR2 to ANQGSEA. The sample belongs to a study of shared clonotypes between healthy human individuals (TCRdb year 2020). For context, the study as a whole: Two women and a few men aged 18 to 49 years were included in the cohort. For each donor, CD4 naive and CD4 memory were each given three plates, CD8 naive was given two plates, and CD8 memory was given one plate. Blood TCR repertoires of roughly 5 healthy adults were deeply sequenced to estimate repertoire size and the extent of clonotype sharing between individuals. Different laboratories and diverse techniques were used to prepare libraries and sequence TCR repertoires, to increase sequencing depth and limit assay-specific biases. Leukapheresis yielded between about 0.94 and 9.5 billion PBMCs per donor.

The investigation overall reported the following: The small number of donors limited the genetic and exposure-history diversity represented. Across a handful of donors, 4.5% to 6.5% of naive CD4, roughly 3.8% of naive CD8, approximately 2.5% of memory CD4, and 0.4% to 0.45% of memory CD8 clonotypes were shared. Sampling was restricted to blood, and TCR repertoires in tissues likely differ from the TCR repertoires found in blood. Pairwise subsampling indicated that sequencing depth was expected to affect the degree of clonotype sharing among donors. Compared with non-shared clonotypes, clonotypes shared by all four sorted-subset donors had higher generation probabilities. Naive subsets generally had larger estimated clonotype richness than memory subsets. Rarefaction of sorted-subset datasets indicated incomplete sequencing despite the large sequencing depth.

TCR CDR3 regions were amplified from genomic DNA by multiplex PCR using the deep immunoSEQ assay. Extracted genomic DNA from each cell subset was distributed evenly across all wells of several immunoSEQ 96-well plates, and each plate was treated as a replicate. Each replicate PCR for sorted subsets received 150 to 250 ng genomic DNA, equal to 30,000 or so T cell genomes. The purified libraries were quantified using a Qubit 3.0 fluorometer, sized with a Bioanalyzer 2100, and then quantified again using the KAPA Library Quantification kit. Every immunoSEQ 96-well plate was sequenced on a separate single-read 150-cycle Illumina NextSeq 550 flow cell. The source study handled its data this way. The immunoSEQ output contained only junctional sequences without quality scores, so filtering could not match that applied to full-length reads. Sequences were annotated with PyIR, a Python wrapper for IgBLAST v1.9, using IMGT germline references to assign V/J genes and CDR3. Reads were filtered out if the reads had weak V/J assignments (E-value above 1e-6), no CDR3, stop codons, out-of-frame junctions, or ambiguous translated residues. V3J clonotypes were defined by identical inferred V gene, J gene, and CDR3 amino acid sequence. The percentage overlap between two repertoires was calculated by dividing the number of shared unique clonotypes by the size of the smaller repertoire. Repertoire richness was assessed with RTK rarefaction, the Chao1 estimator, and Recon v2.1 estimates of unobserved clonotypes. Generation probabilities for all TCRbeta clonotypes obtained by the gDNA method from several donors were computed using OLGA. The clones in this table, taken by TCRdb from immuneACCESS, are in-frame only. Not every clone is retained; where verified, under half of the shortfall comes from an unresolved V gene, and the cause of the rest is unknown. V, J and clone size derive from that table, while D and trimming were established from the DNA sequence. In all, the sample holds 2 million to 2.5 million clones, and around 93% of those were seen once. The ten largest account for 0.37% of the sample.

Healthy HIV-negative adults with no recently reported acute infections or vaccinations were included as donors. Only Caucasian adults living in Nashville, Tennessee, USA were represented among the donors. Magnetic negative selection was used to enrich CD4+ T cells, after which naive cells were positively selected on CD45RA and the negative fraction became the memory subset. Blood was collected by leukapheresis, and PBMCs were isolated by Ficoll-Histopaque density gradient centrifugation and then cryopreserved in liquid nitrogen vapor phase. Analytical flow cytometry was used to check the purity and quantity of each magnetically sorted T cell population. From each sorted fraction, genomic DNA was isolated and quantified by UV absorbance on a Nanodrop 2000c.

What was sequenced was naive CD4+ T cells from PBMCs. This specimen's cell subset or site label, interpreted: CD45RA+ positively selected. The chain is encoded by TRBV29-1 joined to TRBJ2-7; the D gene lacks a confident call. The source is a man younger than 35 in good health. Some clones in this sample may be carry-over from other donors' samples. The CDR3: CSVEDGTYEQYF. In nucleotides, the sequence is TGCAGCGTTGAGGACGGCACCTACGAGCAGTACTTC.